The T cell receptor (beta chain) under discussion was sequenced for a study of blood T cell repertoires in COVID-19. Study background: Samples representing acute and convalescent COVID-19 were sourced from the United States, Italy and Spain.

Original handling: From reference gene primer amplification, estimates of nucleated cell counts were derived. Repertoires were generated with immunoSEQ multiplex PCR, while TCRdb's copy carries only in-frame clones and drops some. V and J calls and clone size follow that table, whereas D and trimming were derived from the DNA. The sample contains approximately 310,000 clones, roughly 84% of which appear only once. The junction had 8 bases not matched to a gene; V was cut back by 8 bases and J by 3 bases. The CDR3 is made up of 14 amino acids. Germline assignment: CDR1 KGHSH and CDR2 LQKENI. Specimen: peripheral blood. The chain employs TRBV18 and TRBJ1-2, with 8 bases that match TRBD1. This sequence was found in a man in his fifties with active or convalescent COVID-19. CDR3: CASRSTGDDYGYTF. CDR3 in DNA: TGTGCCAGCCGGTCGACAGGGGATGACTATGGCTACACCTTC.